Listed below are T cell receptor beta chains from one sample, sequenced in a study of CD8 T cells in ankylosing spondylitis. Using its own MiXCR run on the 5' RACE reads, TCRdb lists one record per CDR3 protein. The table shows under 300,000 distinct CDR3 sequences, with roughly 8.6% occurring only once. The sample consisted of blood, either unsorted or a sorted T cell fraction (not recorded which). Every receptor here comes from a male donor with ankylosing spondylitis or in good health (not recorded which). The CDR3 runs from the conserved cysteine through the conserved F or W. D genes are given only for firm matches. The listing skips clone size in some rows; elsewhere it reads once, few, many or a size class.

V gene	J gene	clone size	D gene	CDR3 protein	CDR3 DNA
TRBV12-3/TRBV12-4	TRBJ2-2	many	.	CASSRTGELFF	TGTGCCAGCAGTAGGACCGGGGAGCTGTTTTTT
TRBV6-1	TRBJ2-5	many	.	CASSSPRQETQYF	TGTGCCAGCAGCTCCCCTCGGCAAGAGACCCAGTACTTC
TRBV29-1	TRBJ2-2	many	TRBD1	CSAMQGAGTGELFF	TGCAGCGCAATGCAGGGGGCTGGCACCGGGGAGCTGTTTTTT
TRBV12-3/TRBV12-4	TRBJ2-2	many	TRBD2	CASSLGIAGTGELFF	TGTGCCAGCAGTTTAGGGATAGCGGGCACCGGGGAGCTGTTTTTT
TRBV2	TRBJ1-2	few	TRBD1	CASSGVQGGNGYTF	TGTGCCAGCAGTGGGGTCCAAGGGGGCAATGGCTACACCTTC
TRBV9	TRBJ2-1	.	TRBD2	CASSPHPGTSGNNEQFF	TGTGCCAGCAGCCCCCACCCCGGGACTAGCGGGAACAATGAGCAGTTCTTC
TRBV29-1	TRBJ1-1	many	.	CSVRFTQNTEAFF	TGCAGCGTGCGATTCACCCAGAACACTGAAGCTTTCTTT
TRBV20-1	TRBJ2-1	few	TRBD2	CSARGSGREPRGQFF	TGCAGTGCTAGAGGGAGCGGGAGGGAACCCAGGGGGCAGTTCTTC
TRBV11-1	TRBJ2-7	many	.	CASGIGYEQYF	TGTGCCAGTGGGATAGGCTACGAGCAGTACTTC
TRBV6-4	TRBJ2-2	many	TRBD2	CASASGTNTGELFF	TGTGCCAGCGCTAGCGGGACAAACACCGGGGAGCTGTTTTTT
TRBV29-1	TRBJ2-5	many	TRBD2	CSVSGSFGETQYF	TGCAGCGTCAGCGGGAGTTTTGGCGAGACCCAGTACTTC
TRBV2	TRBJ2-4	many	TRBD2	CASSEVAGGPIQYF	TGTGCCAGCAGTGAAGTAGCGGGGGGACCGATTCAGTACTTC
TRBV5-1	TRBJ2-1	many	TRBD2	CASRPGLAVNNEQFF	TGCGCCAGCAGACCGGGACTAGCGGTTAACAATGAGCAGTTCTTC
TRBV18	TRBJ1-6	many	.	CASSPRTVPNSPLHF	TGTGCCAGCTCACCGCGGACAGTACCGAATTCACCCCTCCACTTT
TRBV6-2/TRBV6-3	TRBJ1-1	few	.	CASSRVARTEAFF	TGTGCCAGCAGCCGGGTTGCTCGGACTGAAGCTTTCTTT
TRBV5-1	TRBJ1-1	many	TRBD1	CASSHDRGILAEAFF	TGCGCCAGCAGCCACGACAGGGGAATTTTGGCTGAAGCTTTCTTT
TRBV5-6	TRBJ1-3	many	.	CASSLGAGNTIYF	TGTGCCAGCAGCTTGGGGGCTGGAAACACCATATATTTT
TRBV5-1	TRBJ2-5	many	TRBD1	CASSSVTGEETQYF	TGCGCCAGCAGCTCCGTGACAGGGGAAGAGACCCAGTACTTC
TRBV7-2	TRBJ2-3	many	.	CASSLSRQPSTDTQYF	TGTGCCAGCAGCTTAAGTAGACAACCTAGCACAGATACGCAGTATTTT
TRBV7-2	TRBJ1-1	many	.	CASSPPTTEAFF	TGTGCCAGCAGCCCCCCGACTACTGAAGCTTTCTTT
TRBV20-1	TRBJ2-7	many	.	CSASLGPPSEQYF	TGCAGTGCTAGTCTTGGCCCTCCGAGCGAGCAGTACTTC
TRBV7-2	TRBJ2-1	.	.	CASSDDAYNEQFF	TGTGCCAGCAGCGATGACGCTTACAATGAGCAGTTCTTC
TRBV5-1	TRBJ2-2	many	.	CASSLEGPQTGELFF	TGCGCCAGCAGCTTGGAGGGCCCTCAAACCGGGGAGCTGTTTTTT
TRBV20-1	TRBJ1-5	many	.	CSARDGQYFNQPQHF	TGCAGTGCTAGAGATGGGCAGTACTTCAATCAGCCCCAGCATTTT
TRBV20-1	TRBJ2-3	few	.	CSASWQSKDTQYF	TGCAGTGCCAGTTGGCAGTCCAAAGATACGCAGTATTTT
TRBV5-1	TRBJ2-7	few	TRBD1	CASSLGGTDHYEQYF	TGCGCCAGCAGCTTGGGTGGGACAGACCACTACGAGCAGTACTTC
TRBV12-3/TRBV12-4	TRBJ2-3	few	.	CASSFVGFSPDTQYF	TGTGCCAGCAGTTTCGTAGGATTCTCCCCCGATACGCAGTATTTT
TRBV19	TRBJ2-3	few	TRBD1	CASRKGGGTDTQYF	TGTGCCAGTAGGAAAGGGGGCGGCACAGATACGCAGTATTTT
TRBV20-1	TRBJ1-2	many	.	CSAHPNRFEGDGYTF	TGCAGTGCCCATCCAAACAGGTTCGAGGGGGATGGCTACACCTTC
TRBV20-1	TRBJ2-7	.	TRBD2	CSASDLAGFYEQYF	TGCAGTGCTAGCGATCTAGCGGGCTTCTACGAGCAGTACTTC
TRBV29-1	TRBJ2-2	many	TRBD1	CSVDRGLVGELFF	TGCAGCGTTGACAGGGGGCTCGTCGGGGAGCTGTTTTTT
TRBV12-3/TRBV12-4	TRBJ2-3	many	TRBD2	CASSFAGGSTDTQYF	TGTGCCAGCAGTTTTGCGGGGGGGAGCACAGATACGCAGTATTTT
TRBV14	TRBJ2-1	many	.	CASSQRKDEQFF	TGTGCCAGCAGCCAGAGGAAGGATGAGCAGTTCTTC
TRBV20-1	TRBJ2-7	many	.	CSATHWSSYEQYF	TGCAGTGCTACCCATTGGTCTAGCTACGAGCAGTACTTC
TRBV6-1	TRBJ2-4	many	.	CASRGPPGDGSKNIQYF	TGTGCCAGCAGGGGGCCGCCGGGGGACGGGTCCAAAAACATTCAGTACTTC
TRBV29-1	TRBJ2-1	many	.	CSVRDSHEQFF	TGCAGCGTCCGGGACTCACATGAGCAGTTCTTC
TRBV28	TRBJ1-5	.	.	CATKRQDGQPQHF	TGTGCCACCAAGAGACAGGATGGTCAGCCCCAGCATTTT
TRBV12-3/TRBV12-4	TRBJ2-4	many	TRBD2	CASRLGGSSKNIQYF	TGTGCCAGCAGGCTGGGCGGGAGCTCCAAAAACATTCAGTACTTC
TRBV5-5	TRBJ1-1	many	TRBD1	CASSGRGTVNTEAFF	TGTGCCAGCAGCGGACGGGGGACAGTGAACACTGAAGCTTTCTTT
TRBV5-1	TRBJ2-3	many	.	CASRTDTDTQYF	TGCGCCAGCAGAACTGACACAGATACGCAGTATTTT
TRBV27	TRBJ1-4	many	.	CASSLRGDLGWDEKLFF	TGTGCCAGCAGTTTGAGGGGCGACCTGGGTTGGGATGAAAAACTGTTTTTT
TRBV3-1	TRBJ1-1	.	.	CASSLQGREAFF	TGTGCCAGCAGCCTTCAGGGGCGTGAAGCTTTCTTT
TRBV20-1	TRBJ1-3	many	.	CSASRDLGSGNTIYF	TGCAGTGCTAGTCGAGATTTAGGCTCTGGAAACACCATATATTTT
TRBV5-1	TRBJ1-6	.	.	CASSLRGPSPLHF	TGCGCCAGCAGCTTGAGGGGCCCCTCACCCCTCCACTTT
TRBV20-1	TRBJ2-3	many	.	CSASGVTDTQYF	TGCAGTGCTAGCGGGGTCACAGATACGCAGTATTTT
TRBV12-3/TRBV12-4	TRBJ1-2	once	.	CASSFGGDGGYPF	TGTGCCAGCAGTTTTGGAGGTGACGGTGGCTACCCCTTC
TRBV5-1	TRBJ2-4	few	TRBD2	CASSPALAGGKNIQYF	TGCGCCAGCAGCCCGGCGCTAGCGGGGGGTAAAAACATTCAGTACTTC
TRBV30	TRBJ1-6	few	.	CAWSVGNSPLHF	TGTGCCTGGAGTGTGGGGAATTCACCCCTCCACTTT
TRBV5-6	TRBJ1-2	many	.	CASSFQEDYGYTF	TGTGCCAGCAGCTTCCAGGAGGACTATGGCTACACCTTC
TRBV5-1	TRBJ2-1	.	TRBD1	CASSTRQGNEQFF	TGCGCCAGCAGCACACGACAGGGCAATGAGCAGTTCTTC
TRBV20-1	TRBJ2-2	many	.	CSAQIQGRHGELFF	TGCAGTGCGCAAATACAGGGGAGGCACGGGGAGCTGTTTTTT